What follows is one T cell receptor (beta chain) and its context. These data come from a study of shared clonotypes between healthy human individuals. The germline gives CDR1 MDHEN, CDR2 SYDVKM. The CDR3 runs to 17 residues. Trimming cost V 5 bases and J 3 bases; bases outside gene matches: 10. Some clones are missing from TCRdb's copy, which holds only in-frame ones; the method was immunoSEQ multiplex PCR. Of millions of clones detected, approximately 94% appear once; the ten largest clones hold roughly 1.7%. Naive CD8 cells lacked CD45RO, underwent positive selection for CCR7 and left out terminally differentiated effector memory CD45RA+ cells.

Input material: naive CD8+ T cells from PBMCs. The TCR was taken from a man aged 18 to 35 in good health. Some clones in this sample may be carry-over from other donors' samples. The chain combines TRBV28 with TRBJ2-5; 12 bases map to TRBD2. The CDR3 DNA follows: TGTGCCAGCAGTCGACTAGCGGGAGTTCGTCGTGAAGAGACCCAGTACTTC. Its translation: CASSRLAGVRREETQYF.